Each of the 7 T cell receptor beta chains below was sequenced from the same sample in a study of T cell repertoires in cytomegalovirus infection (dated by TCRdb to the late 2010s). Data came from an Illumina HiSeq 1500. The public reads were reanalyzed by TCRdb: fastp trimming at Q25, MiXCR alignment, in-frame beta chains only. Records with the same CDR3 protein are collapsed into one entry carrying the most frequent genes and DNA. For this sample there are 450,000 to 650,000 distinct CDR3 sequences; about a quarter appear just once. Jointly, the top ten make up approximately 13% of the sample. The specimen was PBMCs. The source is a human donor in good health (CMV status not recorded). Some clones in this sample may be carry-over from other donors' samples.

This sequence joins TRBV12-3 or TRBV12-4 and TRBJ1-2, with D perhaps TRBD1 (5 bases). The CDR3 is 13 amino acids. Trimming removed 6 bases at V and 7 bases at J, with 15 bases between. The CDR3 DNA sequence: TGTGCCAGCAGCCGACAAGGAGGGGTTGGCTACACCTTC. Amino acid sequence: CASSRQGGVGYTF.

The rearrangement joins TRBV14 to TRBJ2-1; tentatively, D is TRBD2 (7 bases). From germline, CDR1 is SGHDN and CDR2 FVKESK. With 5 bases removed from V and 7 bases from J, the gap between germline ends came to 15 bases. This CDR3 contains 14 residues. The CDR3 loop is CASSWRGGLNEQFF. The DNA for the CDR3 is TGTGCCAGCAGCTGGAGGGGGGGGCTTAATGAGCAGTTCTTC. Filled out from reference TRBV14 and TRBJ2-1, the complete variable domain reads EAGVTQFPSHSVIEKGQTVTLRCDPISGHDNLYWYRRVMGKEIKFLLHFVKESKQDESGMPNNRFLAERTGGTYSTLKVQPAELEDSGVYFCASSWRGGLNEQFFGPGTRLTVL.

This chain joins TRBV20-1 and TRBJ1-5, with D perhaps matching TRBD1 (5 bases). The V end lost 5 bases, the J end lost 1 base, and 12 bases lay between the germline ends. From germline, CDR1 is DFQATT and CDR2 SNEGSKA (reference sequence). The CDR3 has 14 amino acids. The CDR3 here is CSAQQGVSNQPQHF. For the CDR3, the DNA is TGCAGTGCTCAACAAGGGGTCAGCAATCAGCCCCAGCATTTT.

This clonotype was found once. This chain links TRBV5-4 with TRBJ1-1; D possibly corresponds to TRBD1 (5 bases). The V end was cut by 4 bases, the J end by 10 bases, with 26 bases between. Germline loops: CDR1 SGHNT, CDR2 YYREEE (reference sequence). The length of the CDR3 is 16 residues. CDR3 loop: CASSPRDLRDGIVAFF. CDR3 bases: TGTGCCAGCAGCCCTAGAGACCTCAGGGACGGCATCGTAGCTTTCTTT.

In its sample, this clonotype was seen once. The genes are TRBV4-3 and TRBJ2-7, with a possible D match to TRBD1 (5 bases). The germline gives CDR1 LGHNA, CDR2 YSLEER. The CDR3 sequence is 17 residues long. V lost 3 bases and J 6 bases, leaving 24 bases between the germline ends. CDR3 protein: CASSHRQGHPPKREQYV. The CDR3 DNA is TGCGCCAGCAGCCACCGGCAGGGTCACCCCCCGAAGCGCGAGCAGTACGTC.

This clonotype was observed a few times. The chain links TRBV7-3 to TRBJ1-6; perhaps TRBD1 as D (5 bases). Germline V lookup: CDR1 SGHTA, CDR2 FQGTGA. This CDR3 comprises 14 residues. Trimming removed 3 bases from V and 6 bases from J, with 9 bases in between. The CDR3 nucleotides read TGTGCCAGCAGCTTTGGGACCTCTAATTCACCCCTCCACTTT. Amino acids: CASSFGTSNSPLHF.

The chain joins TRBV7-2 to TRBJ1-6; 7 bases line up with TRBD1. V gave up 5 bases and J gave up 9 bases; unmatched junction bases: 13. The CDR3 runs 16 residues. CDR1 and CDR2 (germline): SGHTA, FQGNSA. In DNA, the CDR3 is TGTGCCAGCAGCGCACATACAGGGGTGGGGAGTTCACCCCTCCACTTT. This encodes CASSAHTGVGSSPLHF.